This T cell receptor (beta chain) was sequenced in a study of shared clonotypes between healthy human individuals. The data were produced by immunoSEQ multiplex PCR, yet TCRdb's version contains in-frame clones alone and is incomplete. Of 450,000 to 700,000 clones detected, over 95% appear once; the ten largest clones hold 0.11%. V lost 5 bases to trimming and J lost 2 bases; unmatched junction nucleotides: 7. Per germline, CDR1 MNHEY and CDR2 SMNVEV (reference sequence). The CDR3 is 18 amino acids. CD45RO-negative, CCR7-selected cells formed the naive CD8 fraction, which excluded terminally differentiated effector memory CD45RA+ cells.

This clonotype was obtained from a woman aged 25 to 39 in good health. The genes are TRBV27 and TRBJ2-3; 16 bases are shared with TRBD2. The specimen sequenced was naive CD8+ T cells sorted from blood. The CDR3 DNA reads TGTGCCAGCAGTAAACCGGGACTAGCGGGAGGGAACACAGATACGCAGTATTTT. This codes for CASSKPGLAGGNTDTQYF.